Only a few counts were recorded for the clone carrying this TCR beta chain. The data belong to a study of radiation and T cells in renal cell carcinoma. Study as a whole: Nephrectomy followed 15 Gy stereotactic body radiation by 4 weeks.

Produced via immunoSEQ multiplex PCR; TCRdb's table is partial and in-frame only. The data show roughly 150,000 clones, roughly 87% seen once. The time point: blood 2 weeks post-SBRT. Treatment meaning: 15 Gy SBRT to primary tumor, nephrectomy 4 weeks later. Source: blood, taken from a patient whose treatment included radiotherapy and nephrectomy. The source of this sequence is a woman aged 50 to 60 with renal cell carcinoma.

The CDR3 coding sequence is TGTGCCAGCAGCTCAAACCTCCGGGACAGGGTTCATGGCTACACCTTC. This sequence encodes CASSSNLRDRVHGYTF. The chain carries TRBV7-9 and TRBJ1-2; 9 bases agree with TRBD1. This CDR3 region has 16 residues. V gave up 4 bases and J gave up 6 bases; unmatched junction bases: 12. Germline loops: CDR1 SEHNR, CDR2 FQNEAQ (reference sequence).